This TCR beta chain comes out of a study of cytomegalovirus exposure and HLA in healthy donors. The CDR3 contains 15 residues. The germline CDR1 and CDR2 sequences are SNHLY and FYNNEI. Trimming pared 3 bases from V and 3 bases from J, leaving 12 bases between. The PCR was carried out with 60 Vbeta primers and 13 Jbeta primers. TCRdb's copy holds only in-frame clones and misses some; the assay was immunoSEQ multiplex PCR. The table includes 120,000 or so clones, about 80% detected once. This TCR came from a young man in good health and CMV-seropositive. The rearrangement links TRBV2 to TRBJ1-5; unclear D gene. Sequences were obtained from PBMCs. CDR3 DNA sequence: TGTGCCAGCAGTGATAAGAGTTTTGCCAATCAGCCCCAGCATTTT. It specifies CASSDKSFANQPQHF.